This record concerns one TCR beta chain sequence. TCRdb used MiXCR to reprocess the 5' RACE reads, holding one entry per CDR3 protein. The table has more than 450,000 distinct CDR3 sequences, about a sixth seen once. This record comes from a study of T-cell memory formation after mild COVID-19. J was trimmed by 2 bases and V by 5 bases; bases with no gene match: 9. The CDR3 spans 16 residues. CDR1 SEHNR and CDR2 FQNEAQ come from the germline V gene (reference sequence). The source of this sequence is an adult woman who had mild COVID-19 (a few samples of this study predate the infection). Cell type and time point are not known. The sample consisted of PBMCs or a T cell subset sorted from them (not recorded which). The rearrangement uses TRBV7-9 and TRBJ2-7; 10 nucleotides align to TRBD1. CDR3 nucleotides: TGTGCCAGCAGCCGATATGACAGGGGGCTCCCCTACGAGCAGTACTTC. Its translation: CASSRYDRGLPYEQYF.